Reported below is one T cell receptor beta chain. Its antigen is not identified. This CDR3 comprises 15 residues. Germline-derived CDR1 and CDR2 are SGHRS and YFSETQ. This sample is part of a study of T cells expressing NK-cell markers. About the research overall: It was sorted CD3+CD56+NKG2C+, CD3+CD56+NKG2C- and CD3+CD56-NKG2C+ T cells that supplied the TCR beta repertoires. Notes on the study in general: In roughly six donors, dominant CD3+CD56+NKG2C+ clonotypes ranked among the top 10 CD8+ clonotypes. Nothing established the HCMV specificity of expanded NKG2C+ T cell clones.

A 5'RACE template switching approach incorporating UMIs was used to make TCR beta cDNA. TCRdb reprocessed the 5' RACE reads, with one entry per CDR3 protein and no DNA. Its listing shows approximately 460,000 distinct CDR3 sequences. What was sequenced was blood T cells: a sorted CD56 or NKG2C T cell subset, CD4+ or CD8+ T cells, or bulk PBMC T cells (not recorded which). V and J are TRBV5-1 and TRBJ2-5; with no DNA, the TCRdb D assignment of TRBD1 cannot be verified. The TCR sequence derives from a woman between 18 and 75 years old in good health. The CDR3 spells CASSPGPGRQETQYF.